The clone carrying this T cell receptor beta chain appeared many times. TCRdb re-derived calls from the RT-PCR reads in MiXCR, one entry per CDR3 protein. The table shows roughly 230,000 distinct CDR3 sequences, with over 12% occurring only once. The sample belongs to a study of patients and donors after allogeneic stem cell transplantation. Germline CDR1 is LGHDT and CDR2 is YNNKEL (reference sequence). CDR3 length: 14 residues. The V end was cut by 0 bases, the J end by 2 bases, with 7 bases between. The V call is TRBV3-1, the J call TRBJ2-5, with D unclear. The receptor comes from a human donor who was either an allogeneic HSCT recipient or a stem cell or donor lymphocyte infusion donor (not recorded which). It is not recorded whose cells these are; they may come from a transplant donor. The sample consisted of blood, either unsorted or a sorted T cell fraction (not recorded which). DNA of the CDR3: TGTGCCAGCAGCCAAGATTGGGGACAAGAGACCCAGTACTTC. This encodes CASSQDWGQETQYF.